The 10 T cell receptor beta chains below were found in one sample sequenced in a study of blood T cell repertoires in COVID-19. Only in-frame clones appear in the TCRdb table, and some are missing; sequencing was by immunoSEQ multiplex PCR. This table has more than 80,000 clones, 70% to 85% appearing once. Sequencing input: peripheral blood. All receptors derive from a woman in her sixties or seventies with acute or convalescent COVID-19.

Concerning this clone: At one end, the junction sequence differs from germline, possibly due to a read error. The rearrangement joins TRBV6-1 to TRBJ1-1; D perhaps matches TRBD1 (5 bases). Germline lookup yields CDR1 MNHNS and CDR2 SASEGT. This CDR3 has 14 amino acids. The CDR3 loop is CASREDGGLGEAFF. The DNA of the CDR3 is TGTGCCAGCAGGGAAGACGGGGGATTAGGTGAAGCTTTCTTT.

This sequence joins TRBV7-6 and TRBJ2-7; the match to TRBD1 covers 8 bases. V lost 5 bases, J lost 0 bases, and 6 bases stayed unmatched. This CDR3 is built from 15 residues. The germline V gene encodes CDR1 SGHVS and CDR2 FNYEAQ. CDR3 loop: CASSLRTGNSYEQYF. The DNA for the CDR3 is TGTGCCAGCAGCCTAAGGACAGGGAACTCCTACGAGCAGTACTTC.

The chain uses TRBV18 and TRBJ1-2; 7 bases line up with TRBD1. V lost 4 bases to trimming and J lost 4 bases; unmatched junction nucleotides: 3. This CDR3 is 13 amino acids long. Germline lookup yields CDR1 KGHSH and CDR2 LQKENI. DNA of the CDR3: TGTGCCAGCTCACGCGGGACAGTCTATGGCTACACCTTC. Its translation: CASSRGTVYGYTF.

The rearrangement uses TRBV6-5 and TRBJ2-7; perhaps TRBD2 as D (5 bases). This CDR3 has 16 amino acids. CDR1 is MNHEY and CDR2 is SVGAGI in the germline V gene. V lost 0 bases and J 4 bases, leaving 16 bases between the germline ends. CDR3 in amino acids: CASSYSAVAAVYEQYF. DNA for the CDR3: TGTGCCAGCAGTTACTCCGCGGTGGCAGCGGTGTACGAGCAGTACTTC.

V gene TRBV28 combines with J gene TRBJ2-5, with TRBD2 identical over 9 bases. The CDR3 contains 15 residues. V was pared by 10 bases and J by 4 bases, with 13 bases of the junction left unmatched. Germline V gene lookup returns CDR1 MDHEN and CDR2 SYDVKM. CDR3 DNA: TGTGCCACCACCCCTGGCGGGAGGGCTGGAGAGACCCAGTACTTC. Translating gives CATTPGGRAGETQYF.

The chain couples TRBV5-8 to TRBJ1-5, with D uncertain. V was cut by 1 base and J by 7 bases, with 15 bases left in between. Germline V gene data show CDR1 as SGHTS and CDR2 as YDEGEE. This CDR3 region has 15 residues. The CDR3 sequence is CASSLLRALGQPQHF. The CDR3 DNA reads TGTGCCAGCAGCTTGCTGAGGGCCCTGGGGCAGCCCCAGCATTTT.

The V and J genes are TRBV3-1 (or the pseudogene TRBV3-2) and TRBJ2-2; 8 nucleotides match TRBD2. CDR1 is LGHDT and CDR2 is YNNKEL in the germline V gene (reference sequence). CDR3 size: 15 residues. J gave up 6 bases and V 2 bases, and 5 bases lay outside the gene matches. The CDR3 here is CASSQIGGAPGELFF. The CDR3 region has the DNA TGTGCCAGCAGCCAAATCGGGGGGGCCCCCGGGGAGCTGTTTTTT.

The chain links TRBV20-1 to TRBJ2-3, with D perhaps matching TRBD2 (5 bases). The CDR3 is 14 amino acids. V was clipped by 3 bases and J by 1 base, with 11 bases between them. The V gene's germline CDR1 is DFQATT and CDR2 SNEGSKA (reference sequence). The chain's CDR3 is CSASPGSGTDTQYF. The CDR3 DNA sequence: TGCAGTGCTAGTCCGGGGTCGGGCACAGATACGCAGTATTTT.

This chain's CDR3 is CASSQLAGVSTDTQYF. CDR3 nucleotides: TGTGCCAGCAGCCAACTTGCGGGCGTAAGCACAGATACGCAGTATTTT. The J gene is TRBJ2-3, the V gene TRBV14, with a weak D call TRBD2 (5 bases). With 2 bases removed from V and 0 bases from J, the gap between germline ends came to 12 bases. From germline, CDR1 is SGHDN and CDR2 FVKESK. CDR3 length: 16 residues.

The J gene is TRBJ2-1, the V gene TRBV5-6, with 13 bases lining up with TRBD2. CDR3 length: 18 residues. Germline loops: CDR1 SGHDT, CDR2 YYEEEE. The V and J ends lost 3 bases and 10 bases, in that order; junction bases with no gene match: 16. The CDR3 bases are TGTGCCAGCAGCTCAAATACAGGACTAGCGGGAGTCTTGGGCGAGCAGTTCTTC. This codes for CASSSNTGLAGVLGEQFF.